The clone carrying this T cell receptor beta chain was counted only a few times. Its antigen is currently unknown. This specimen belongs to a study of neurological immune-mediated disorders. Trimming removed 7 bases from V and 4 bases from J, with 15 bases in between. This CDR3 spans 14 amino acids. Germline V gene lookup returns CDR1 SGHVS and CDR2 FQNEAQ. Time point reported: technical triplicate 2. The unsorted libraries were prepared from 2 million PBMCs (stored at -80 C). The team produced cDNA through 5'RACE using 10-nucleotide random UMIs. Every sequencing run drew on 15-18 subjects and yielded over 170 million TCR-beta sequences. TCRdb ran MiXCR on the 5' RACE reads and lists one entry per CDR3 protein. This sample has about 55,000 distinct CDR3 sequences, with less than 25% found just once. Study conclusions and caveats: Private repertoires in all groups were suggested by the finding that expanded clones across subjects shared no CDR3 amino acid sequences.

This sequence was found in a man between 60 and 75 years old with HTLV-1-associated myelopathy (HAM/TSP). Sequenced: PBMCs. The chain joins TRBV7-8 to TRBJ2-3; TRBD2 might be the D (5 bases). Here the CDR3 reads CASTPRLAADTQYF. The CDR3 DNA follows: TGTGCCAGCACCCCCCGCCTAGCAGCAGATACGCAGTATTTT.